The clone carrying this T cell receptor (beta chain) was found a few times. These data are taken from a study of cytomegalovirus exposure and HLA in healthy donors. The PCR had 60 Vbeta and 13 Jbeta primers. Measured with immunoSEQ multiplex PCR; TCRdb has only the in-frame clones, and not every one. The sample comprises about 130,000 clones, about 8.5% of which are singletons, and 5% to 6% rests with the top ten. Germline CDR1 reads SGHTA; CDR2 reads FQGNSA. CDR3 length: 15 amino acids. Trimming pared 2 bases from V and 0 bases from J, leaving 10 bases between. The chain is built from TRBV7-2 and TRBJ1-2, with D perhaps matching TRBD1 (5 bases). The sequencing input was PBMCs. The TCR sequence derives from a middle-aged man in good health and CMV-seronegative. In DNA, the CDR3 is TGTGCCAGCAGCTTAATGTGGGGCCCTAACTATGGCTACACCTTC. It is translated as CASSLMWGPNYGYTF.